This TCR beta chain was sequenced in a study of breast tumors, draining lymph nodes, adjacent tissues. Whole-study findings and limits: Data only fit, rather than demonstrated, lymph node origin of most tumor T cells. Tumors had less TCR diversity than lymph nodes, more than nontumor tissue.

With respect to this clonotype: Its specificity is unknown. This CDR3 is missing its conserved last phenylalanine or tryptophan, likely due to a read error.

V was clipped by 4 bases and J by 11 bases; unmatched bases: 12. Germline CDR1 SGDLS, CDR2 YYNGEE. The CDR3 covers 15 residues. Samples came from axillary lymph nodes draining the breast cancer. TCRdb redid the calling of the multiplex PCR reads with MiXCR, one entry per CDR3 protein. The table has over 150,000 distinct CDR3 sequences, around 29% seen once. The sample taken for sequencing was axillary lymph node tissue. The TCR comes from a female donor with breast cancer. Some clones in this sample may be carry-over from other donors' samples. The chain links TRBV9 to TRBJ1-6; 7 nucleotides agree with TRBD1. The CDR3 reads CASSPGGLGHPPLHL. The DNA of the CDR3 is TGTGCCAGCAGCCCAGGGGGGTTGGGCCACCCACCCCTCCACCTT.